This record concerns one TCR beta chain sequence. Its target is unknown. These data belong to a study of T cell responses to AZD1222 COVID-19 vaccine. TCRdb's copy holds only in-frame clones and misses some; the assay was immunoSEQ multiplex PCR. The sample records about 110,000 clones, 70% to 90% being singletons. Overall study results and limits: Donors, mostly white British, included more females; clonal diversity was possibly underestimated. At 160-218 and 743-854, vaccine-associated CD4 TCRs were dominant, and they spanned spike. There were repertoire samples only from the period after the peak T cell response. Per reports, nearly half of all spike-specific TCRs target regions that are unmutated in variants.

There are 15 residues in the CDR3. V was shortened by 4 bases and J by 2 bases, with 13 bases between the two germline ends. Looked up from germline, CDR1 is LNHDA and CDR2 is SQIVND (reference sequence). The V call is TRBV19, the J call TRBJ2-3, with a tentative D call TRBD2 (6 bases). The sequencing here drew on peripheral blood, taken 28 days after the second AZD1222 dose. This TCR derives from an adult who received the AZD1222 COVID-19 vaccine. The CDR3 loop is CASSSSTRATDTQYF. Written as DNA, the CDR3 is TGTGCCAGTAGTAGTTCGACTAGGGCCACAGATACGCAGTATTTT.